One T cell receptor (beta chain) is described in this entry. The data belong to a study of CDR3 diversity in severe acne. In TCRdb, the PCR reads were re-called with MiXCR into one record per CDR3 protein. The table lists 85,000 to 120,000 distinct CDR3 sequences, about half of them singletons. Looked up from germline, CDR1 is SGHTA and CDR2 is FQGNSA. Trimming took 10 bases from V and 0 from J; bases not matched to a gene: 9. This CDR3 has 15 residues. This receptor was identified in a male donor with acne. What was sequenced was blood. V is TRBV7-2 and J is TRBJ2-7, with 10 bases fitting TRBD2. In nucleotides, the CDR3 is TGTGCCACCGTAGCGGGAGGAATAAGCTCCTACGAGCAGTACTTC. Its translation is CATVAGGISSYEQYF.